The rows below give T cell receptor beta chains drawn from one sample of a study of radiotherapy plus CTLA-4 blockade in lung cancer. TCRdb's copy holds only in-frame clones and misses some; the assay was immunoSEQ multiplex PCR. The sample lists 81,000 or so clones, around 86% occurring once. The sample consisted of peripheral blood, taken from a patient treated with radiotherapy plus ipilimumab. These receptors all stem from a human donor with non-small cell lung cancer who had stable disease on radiotherapy plus ipilimumab. CDR3s include the opening cysteine and the closing phenylalanine or tryptophan. Fields, in order: J gene, D gene, clone size, V gene, CDR3 DNA, CDR3 protein. A D gene is named only where the DNA matches it firmly. Size is stated for part of the rows, as once, few or many counts, or as a class when the clone is expanded.

>TRBJ2-7|TRBD1|NA|TRBV30
TGTGCCTGGAGTGTAGTCGGGACAGGGTCCTACGAGCAGTACTTC
CAWSVVGTGSYEQYF
>TRBJ1-4|NA|NA|TRBV6-8
TGTGCCAGCAGTTACCGCGACAGACCTAATGAAAAACTGTTTTTT
CASSYRDRPNEKLFF
>TRBJ2-5|NA|NA|TRBV7-2
TGTGCCAGCAGCTTAGTACGAGTAAACCAAGAGACCCAGTACTTC
CASSLVRVNQETQYF
>TRBJ1-6|NA|NA|TRBV2
TGTGCCAGCAGTAAGGGGGGGGGATTGAATTCACCCCTCCACTTT
CASSKGGGLNSPLHF
>TRBJ2-3|NA|NA|TRBV7-9
TGTGCCAGCAGCTCAACAGGGATGGATACGCAGTATTTT
CASSSTGMDTQYF
>TRBJ1-2|TRBD1|NA|TRBV2
TGTGCCAGGAGAGGGACAGGCTATGGCTACACCTTC
CARRGTGYGYTF
>TRBJ2-5|NA|NA|TRBV5-4
TGTGCCAGCAGCGTCGGGGGTGGCGGCCAAGAGACCCAGTACTTC
CASSVGGGGQETQYF
>TRBJ2-1|TRBD2|NA|TRBV28
TGTGCCAGCAGTTATGAAGGACTAGCGATCTATGATGAGCAGTTCTTC
CASSYEGLAIYDEQFF
>TRBJ2-2|TRBD2|NA|TRBV23-1
TGCGCCAGCAGTAGCCGGTTTAGGACTAGCGGGAACACCGGGGAGCTGTTTTTT
CASSSRFRTSGNTGELFF
>TRBJ1-2|TRBD1|NA|TRBV30
TGTGCCTGGAACGTTCTTTCGGGACAGAACTATGGCTACACCTTC
CAWNVLSGQNYGYTF
>TRBJ2-7|TRBD2|NA|TRBV5-1
TGCGCCAGCAGCCAGGGACTAGCGAATTCCTACGAGCAGTACTTC
CASSQGLANSYEQYF
>TRBJ1-1|NA|NA|TRBV28
TGTGCCAGCAGTTCTCCGGGCGGTAGTATGGTGTGGGCTTTCTTT
CASSSPGGSMVWAFF
>TRBJ2-5|NA|NA|TRBV30
TGTGCCTGGAGTGTACCAGGGGAAAGGAGAGAGACCCAGTACTTC
CAWSVPGERRETQYF
>TRBJ2-1|NA|NA|TRBV6-5
TGTGCCAGCAGTTACTGGGGGGCTGGGGACAATGAGCAGTTCTTC
CASSYWGAGDNEQFF
>TRBJ2-7|TRBD2|NA|TRBV9
TGTGCCAGCAGCGTAGAAGGCGGGGGGACCTACGAGCAGTACTTC
CASSVEGGGTYEQYF
>TRBJ1-5|NA|NA|TRBV27
TGTGCCAGCAGTTTAGGAAGGCCGGTTTACAATCAGCCCCAGCATTTT
CASSLGRPVYNQPQHF
>TRBJ1-6|NA|NA|TRBV5-1
TGCGCCAGCAGCCCTCGGGACGTCGATAATTCACCCCTCCACTTT
CASSPRDVDNSPLHF
>TRBJ2-1|NA|NA|TRBV2
TGTGCCAGCAGTGACTTAGGGGTGAGTCGCAATGAGCAGTTCTTC
CASSDLGVSRNEQFF
>TRBJ1-3|NA|few|TRBV5-4
TGTGCCAGCAGCTTGGCCAGTCGGTCAAACACCATATATTTT
CASSLASRSNTIYF
>TRBJ1-2|NA|NA|TRBV28
TGTGCCAGCAGTTCCAGGGGTAGCGGCTATGGCTACACCTTC
CASSSRGSGYGYTF
>TRBJ1-6|TRBD1|NA|TRBV6-1
TGTGCCAGCACGGGGACAGGGTGGTCGGATTCACCCCTCCACTTT
CASTGTGWSDSPLHF
>TRBJ2-3|NA|NA|TRBV5-1
TGCGCCAGCAGCTTGTATAGCTTTACAGATACGCAGTATTTT
CASSLYSFTDTQYF
>TRBJ1-4|NA|NA|TRBV28
TGTGCCAGCAGTTTATTTTCGGCAGGGGTTACTAATGAAAAACTGTTTTTT
CASSLFSAGVTNEKLFF
>TRBJ2-7|TRBD1|NA|TRBV7-2
TGTGCCAGCAGCCCCCGACAGGGGAACCGCGAGCAGTACTTC
CASSPRQGNREQYF
>TRBJ2-1|TRBD2|NA|TRBV18
TGTGCCAGCTCACCACTGTGGACTAGCGGGGCGGAGCAGTTCTTC
CASSPLWTSGAEQFF
>TRBJ2-7|NA|NA|TRBV9
TGTGCCAGCAGCCCCCTAGGGGGGCGAAGCGCCTACGAGCAGTACTTC
CASSPLGGRSAYEQYF
>TRBJ1-1|NA|NA|TRBV2
TGTGCCAGCCAAAGGGGACTCGGGGCTTTCTTT
CASQRGLGAFF
>TRBJ2-5|NA|NA|TRBV5-4
TGTGCCAGCAGCCCGCCGGACGGGAAAGAGACCCAGTACTTC
CASSPPDGKETQYF
>TRBJ1-5|NA|NA|TRBV28
TGTGCCAGCACCCTCGGGGCTATCAATCAGCCCCAGCATTTT
CASTLGAINQPQHF
>TRBJ2-3|TRBD2|NA|TRBV7-8
TGTGCCAGCAGCTCCAGAGCGGGAGCAATTTCTAGCACAGATACGCAGTATTTT
CASSSRAGAISSTDTQYF
>TRBJ1-1|NA|NA|TRBV28
TGTGCCAGCAGCCCTTCCGCTCGGGGTGAAGCTTTCTTT
CASSPSARGEAFF
>TRBJ2-5|NA|NA|TRBV7-9
TGTGCCAGCAGCTCCGGACAGTATCAAGAGACCCAGTACTTC
CASSSGQYQETQYF
>TRBJ1-3|NA|NA|TRBV7-9
TGTGCCAGCAGCTCTAGTACCCCCTACGGGTCTGGAAACACCATATATTTT
CASSSSTPYGSGNTIYF
>TRBJ2-3|NA|NA|TRBV9
TGTGCCAGCAGCGTAGAGGTGGGGGGTTACACAGATACGCAGTATTTT
CASSVEVGGYTDTQYF
>TRBJ1-5|NA|NA|TRBV28
TGTGCCAGCAGTAGCCCCCGAGGAGGGAGCAATCAGCCCCAGCATTTT
CASSSPRGGSNQPQHF
>TRBJ1-5|TRBD1|NA|TRBV2
TGTGCCAGCAGTAGCAGGGGGCTGCAGCCCCAGCATTTT
CASSSRGLQPQHF
>TRBJ2-1|NA|NA|TRBV9
TGTGCCAGCAGCACTCCTGGGAGTGGGTTCAATGAGCAGTTCTTC
CASSTPGSGFNEQFF
>TRBJ1-3|NA|NA|TRBV7-9
TGTGCCAGCAGCAGCTCGGGGGGTGATGGAAACACCATATATTTT
CASSSSGGDGNTIYF
>TRBJ1-1|TRBD1|NA|TRBV6-6
TGTGCCAGCAGTACGGGACAGAACATGAACACTGAAGCTTTCTTT
CASSTGQNMNTEAFF
>TRBJ2-3|NA|NA|TRBV6-5
TGTGCCAGCAGTTACTCCCGCGAGTTCACAGATACGCAGTATTTT
CASSYSREFTDTQYF
>TRBJ1-3|NA|once|TRBV27
TGTGCCAGCAGTTTGTGGCCTGGAAACACCATATATTTT
CASSLWPGNTIYF
>TRBJ1-6|NA|once|TRBV6-1
TGTGCCACCGCCCCCCCCGGCACAAGTAATTCACCCCTCCACTTT
CATAPPGTSNSPLHF
>TRBJ2-7|NA|once|TRBV18
TGTGCCAGCTCACCTTCCGGGACAAGTTTCTACGAGCAGTACTTC
CASSPSGTSFYEQYF
>TRBJ2-1|NA|NA|TRBV19
TGTGCCAGTAGTATAGGGGGCGATGAGCAGTTCTTC
CASSIGGDEQFF
>TRBJ1-2|NA|NA|TRBV28
TGTGCCAGCATCCCCGAGGGGGTTAGAGTAGGGGGGTTGATCGGCTACACCTTC
CASIPEGVRVGGLIGYTF
>TRBJ1-6|NA|once|TRBV27
TGTGCCAGCAGTTCCCCCGGGGGGGGTAATTCACCCCTCCACTTT
CASSSPGGGNSPLHF
>TRBJ2-1|TRBD2|NA|TRBV30
TGTGCCTGGAGGCCGGGACTAGCGGGGGGCCCCTCCTACAATGAGCAGTTCTTC
CAWRPGLAGGPSYNEQFF
>TRBJ2-1|NA|NA|TRBV1
TGCACCAGCAGCCTCCCCGATCTAGCGGGAGTTCGTCGGTCCTACAATGAGCAGTTCTTC
CTSSLPDLAGVRRSYNEQFF
>TRBJ2-7|TRBD1|once|TRBV7-9
TGTGCCAGCAGCTTGGGGACAGTTTCCTACGAGCAGTACTTC
CASSLGTVSYEQYF
>TRBJ2-5|NA|NA|TRBV9
TGTGCCAGCAGCGTAGGTACAGGCCAAGAGACCCAGTACTTC
CASSVGTGQETQYF
>TRBJ2-6|NA|NA|TRBV15
TGTGCCACCGGCCCCTCTGGGGCCAACGTCCTGACTTTC
CATGPSGANVLTF
>TRBJ2-2|NA|NA|TRBV7-3
TGTGCCGCCTCGGACCCGAACACCGGGGAGCTGTTTTTT
CAASDPNTGELFF
>TRBJ1-6|NA|NA|TRBV2
TGTGCCAGCAGTGTCGGGACGGGCCGTCGGAATTCACCCCTCCACTTT
CASSVGTGRRNSPLHF